These 19 T cell receptor beta chains were all obtained from the same sample, sequenced in a study of CD8 T cells in ankylosing spondylitis. Findings of the study overall: It appeared that ankylosing spondylitis blood was characterized by a TCR beta motif of several highly homologous variants.

A single record per CDR3 protein comes from TCRdb applying MiXCR to the 5' RACE reads. The data hold 500,000 to 650,000 distinct CDR3 sequences, with under 5.5% observed a single time. The antigens of these receptors remain unknown. Source material: blood, either unsorted or a sorted T cell fraction (not recorded which). The receptors originated from a male donor with ankylosing spondylitis.

This clonotype showed up many times. V is TRBV6-2 or TRBV6-3 and J is TRBJ2-7, with 10 bases that match TRBD1. V shed 2 bases and J 2 bases; nucleotides not matched to a gene: 3. This CDR3 is built from 15 residues. Germline CDR1 is MNHEY and CDR2 is SVGEGT. The CDR3 is CASSYADRGTYEQYF. As DNA, the CDR3 is TGTGCCAGCAGTTACGCGGACAGGGGGACCTACGAGCAGTACTTC.

This clonotype was seen repeatedly, ten times or more. The chain carries TRBV4-2 and TRBJ1-2; possibly TRBD1 for D (5 bases). CDR1 is LGHNA and CDR2 is YNFKEQ in the germline V gene. The CDR3 totals 16 residues. V lost 0 bases to trimming and J lost 3 bases, with 14 bases between them. CDR3 coding DNA: TGTGCCAGCAGCCAAGAATGGGGGGGGGAAGACTATGGCTACACCTTC. Translation gives CASSQEWGGEDYGYTF.

This sequence joins TRBV7-2 and TRBJ2-5, with TRBD2 as a possible D gene (5 bases). This CDR3 comprises 14 residues. CDR1 and CDR2 (germline): SGHTA, FQGNSA. V shed 1 base and J shed 7 bases, with 13 bases lying between them. This CDR3 reads CASSLDRPSGTQYF. The CDR3 nucleotides read TGTGCCAGCAGCTTAGATCGCCCCAGCGGGACCCAGTACTTC.

This clonotype was found many times. The V call is TRBV10-3, the J call TRBJ1-5, with 11 bases aligning to TRBD1. The germline V gene has CDR1 ENHRY and CDR2 SYGVKD. V trimming: 1 base; J trimming: 8 bases; junction bases outside the gene matches: 4. There are 15 residues in the CDR3. CDR3 nucleotides: TGTGCCATCAGTGAGTTTCGGGACAGGGGGGAGCCCCAGCATTTT. Residues: CAISEFRDRGEPQHF.

The table lists this clonotype with many counts. V and J are TRBV4-2 and TRBJ2-7; D is perhaps TRBD2 (6 bases). Deletions cut 0 bases from V and 1 base from J, with 13 bases between. The CDR3 runs 16 residues. From germline, CDR1 is LGHNA and CDR2 YNFKEQ. Written as DNA, the CDR3 is TGTGCCAGCAGCCAAGATGCCGGGAGAGGGTCCTACGAGCAGTACTTC. As protein: CASSQDAGRGSYEQYF.

This clonotype was seen at least ten times. The rearrangement uses TRBV5-1 and TRBJ1-2; TRBD1 is a possible D gene (5 bases). The CDR3 runs 15 residues. V lost 3 bases and J 2 bases, leaving 14 bases between the germline ends. Germline V CDR1 and CDR2: SGHRS, YFSETQ. The CDR3 loop is CASSSAPGINYGYTF. The CDR3 bases are TGCGCCAGCAGCTCGGCCCCAGGGATCAACTATGGCTACACCTTC.

This clonotype was recorded many times. The chain uses TRBV20-1 and TRBJ2-7, with TRBD2 as a possible D gene (6 bases). The CDR3 covers 13 residues. Germline V gene lookup returns CDR1 DFQATT and CDR2 SNEGSKA (reference sequence). Trimming took 1 base from V and 1 from J, leaving 8 bases between them. The CDR3 DNA sequence: TGCAGTGCTAGAGTCGGGGGATCCTACGAGCAGTACTTC. Its translation is CSARVGGSYEQYF.

In its sample, this clonotype was seen many times. The J gene is TRBJ2-7, the V gene TRBV20-1; 10 bases match TRBD2. Trimming at V came to 0 bases and at J to 4 bases, leaving 3 bases not matched to a gene. Germline values: CDR1 DFQATT, CDR2 SNEGSKA (reference sequence). The CDR3 has 14 amino acids. DNA of the CDR3: TGCAGTGCTAGAGATACTAGCGGGGTGTACGAGCAGTACTTC. This sequence encodes CSARDTSGVYEQYF.

This clonotype was recorded many times. This rearrangement joins TRBV11-2 to TRBJ2-2, with 8 bases identical to TRBD2. Germline V gene sequence: CDR1 SGHAT, CDR2 FQNNGV. Trimming at V came to 2 bases and at J to 6 bases, leaving 14 bases not matched to a gene. The CDR3 loop spans 18 amino acids. The chain's CDR3 is CASSLKTSGEGWPGELFF. As DNA, the CDR3 is TGTGCCAGCAGCTTAAAAACTAGCGGAGAGGGGTGGCCCGGGGAGCTGTTTTTT. The full variable domain, completed using reference TRBV11-2 and TRBJ2-2, is EAGVAQSPRYKIIEKRQSVAFWCNPISGHATLYWYQQILGQGPKLLIQFQNNGVVDDSQLPKDRFSAERLKGVDSTLKIQPAKLEDSAVYLCASSLKTSGEGWPGELFFGEGSRLTVL.

This clonotype was picked up a small number of times. The chain employs TRBV20-1 and TRBJ2-5, with D maybe TRBD1 (6 bases). The V gene's germline CDR1 is DFQATT and CDR2 SNEGSKA (reference sequence). The CDR3 contains 14 residues. V lost 0 bases and J 7 bases, leaving 15 bases between the germline ends. The CDR3 nucleotides are TGCAGTGCTAGAGAAACAACAGGGATACGGACCCAGTACTTC. Translated, it gives CSARETTGIRTQYF.

The chain uses TRBV6-1 and TRBJ2-1; either TRBD1 or TRBD2 may fit D (6 bases each). The CDR3 covers 14 residues. V shed 2 bases and J shed 4 bases, with 9 bases lying between them. Looked up from germline, CDR1 is MNHNS and CDR2 is SASEGT. The CDR3 DNA sequence: TGTGCCAGCAGTGAAAAGGGGGGTTACAATGAGCAGTTCTTC. This translates into CASSEKGGYNEQFF.

This clonotype has ten or more counts. V gene TRBV10-3 combines with J gene TRBJ2-1; TRBD1 is a possible D gene (7 bases). CDR1 ENHRY and CDR2 SYGVKD come from the germline V gene. The V gene lost 7 bases and the J gene lost 7 bases, with 14 bases spanning the gap. This CDR3 contains 13 residues. CDR3 residues: CAITQQGRNEQFF. CDR3 nucleotide sequence: TGTGCCATCACTCAACAGGGGAGGAATGAGCAGTTCTTC.

This clonotype was counted only a few times. V gene TRBV9 combines with J gene TRBJ2-6; the D is unclear. The CDR3 length is 15 residues. The germline V gene has CDR1 SGDLS and CDR2 YYNGEE. V dropped 3 bases and J dropped 0 bases, with 7 bases sitting between them. CDR3 nucleotides: TGTGCCAGCAGCGCCCGGGTCTCTGGGGCCAACGTCCTGACTTTC. Translated, it gives CASSARVSGANVLTF.

The rearrangement uses TRBV4-2 and TRBJ2-2; D gene uncertain. Trimming took 0 bases from V and 4 from J, leaving 18 bases between them. CDR1 is LGHNA, CDR2 YNFKEQ, per germline. This CDR3 contains 18 residues. The CDR3 protein is CASSQDVRTRSVTGELFF. Written as DNA, the CDR3 is TGTGCCAGCAGCCAAGATGTTCGCACACGGAGTGTCACCGGGGAGCTGTTTTTT.

This clonotype was seen at least ten times. CDR3 nucleotides: TGTGCCAGCAGTTATGGGGAGCTCAATCAGCCCCAGCATTTT. It translates to CASSYGELNQPQHF. The rearrangement links TRBV9 to TRBJ1-5, with D hard to call. Per germline, CDR1 SGDLS and CDR2 YYNGEE. This CDR3 comprises 14 residues. Trimming took 5 bases from V and 3 from J, leaving 12 bases between them.

The chain links TRBV13 to TRBJ2-1; D is unresolved. The CDR3 has 15 residues. Per the germline V gene, CDR1 is PRHDT and CDR2 is FYEKMQ (reference sequence). V dropped 5 bases and J dropped 8 bases, with 19 bases sitting between them. Written as DNA, the CDR3 is TGTGCCAGCAGCCCAGAGTCGGGTCAAGTCCATGAGCAGTTCTTC. Translating gives CASSPESGQVHEQFF.

The rearrangement links TRBV4-3 to TRBJ1-2; D might be TRBD1 (6 bases). The CDR3 extends over 15 amino acids. The V and J ends lost 5 bases and 4 bases respectively, with 17 bases between them. In germline, CDR1 is LGHNA, CDR2 YSLEER. The CDR3 nucleotides are TGCGCCAGCAGCTTCACAGGGACAACCGCCTATGGCTACACCTTC. Protein product: CASSFTGTTAYGYTF.

This clonotype showed up many times. This chain links TRBV7-2 with TRBJ1-1; D unclear. CDR1 is SGHTA, CDR2 FQGNSA, per germline. CDR3 size: 13 residues. V gave up 2 bases and J gave up 3 bases, with 7 bases separating them. CDR3: CASSLQEDTEAFF. DNA of the CDR3: TGTGCCAGCAGCTTACAGGAGGACACTGAAGCTTTCTTT. Full variable domain (rest looked up from reference TRBV7-2 and TRBJ1-1): GAGVSQSPSNKVTEKGKDVELRCDPISGHTALYWYRQSLGQGLEFLIYFQGNSAPDKSGLPSDRFSAERTGGSVSTLTIQRTQQEDSAVYLCASSLQEDTEAFFGQGTRLTVV.

This clonotype was observed at least ten times. The genes are TRBV10-1 and TRBJ2-1; 9 bases fit TRBD1. Per germline, CDR1 WNHNN and CDR2 SYGVQD (reference sequence). J was trimmed by 0 bases and V by 5 bases; bases with no gene match: 5. The CDR3 is 16 amino acids. This CDR3 is CASSRDRDPSYNEQFF. The CDR3 nucleotides read TGCGCCAGCAGTAGGGACAGGGACCCCTCCTACAATGAGCAGTTCTTC.